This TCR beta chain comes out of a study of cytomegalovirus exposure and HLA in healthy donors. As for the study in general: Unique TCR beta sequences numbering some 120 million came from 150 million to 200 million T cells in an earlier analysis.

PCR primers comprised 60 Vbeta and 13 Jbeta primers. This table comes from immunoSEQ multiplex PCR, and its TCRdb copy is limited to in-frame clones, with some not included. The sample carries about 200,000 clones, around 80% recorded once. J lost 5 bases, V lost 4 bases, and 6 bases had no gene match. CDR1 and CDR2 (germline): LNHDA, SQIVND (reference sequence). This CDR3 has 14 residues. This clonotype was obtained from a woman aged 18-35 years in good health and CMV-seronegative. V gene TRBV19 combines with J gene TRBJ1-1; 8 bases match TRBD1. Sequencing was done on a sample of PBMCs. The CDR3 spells CASSRSGGQTEAFF. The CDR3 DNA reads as TGTGCCAGTAGTAGGTCAGGGGGCCAGACTGAAGCTTTCTTT. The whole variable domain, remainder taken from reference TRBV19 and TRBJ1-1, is DGGITQSPKYLFRKEGQNVTLSCEQNLNHDAMYWYRQDPGQGLRLIYYSQIVNDFQKGDIAEGYSVSREKKESFPLTVTSAQKNPTAFYLCASSRSGGQTEAFFGQGTRLTVV.